This record concerns one T cell receptor beta chain sequence. The antigen is unknown. Regarding treatment: around 19 received Ad26.COV2.S at low or high dose, single or two shots; several received placebo; per-sample allocation not given. Sample collection was performed on day 63 after the first vaccine or placebo injection. Looked up from germline, CDR1 is SGHRS and CDR2 is YFSETQ. The CDR3 length is 15 residues. V lost 10 bases, J lost 2 bases, and 12 bases stayed unmatched. This record belongs to a study of Ad26.COV2.S vaccination and SARS-CoV-2 variants. Study details: Participant was drawn from the COV1001 Ad26.COV2.S trial arm.

Regarding the study as a whole: Overall T cell responses may have been underestimated by the analyses of TCR breadth and depth.

Method: immunoSEQ multiplex PCR; TCRdb's copy keeps in-frame clones and lacks some. The sample lists 300,000 to 350,000 clones, 85% occurring once. The clonotype comes from a person aged 18 to 59 who received the Ad26.COV2.S COVID-19 vaccine or a placebo. The material sequenced was peripheral blood, taken in a trial of Ad26.COV2.S vaccine versus placebo. The chain employs TRBV5-1 and TRBJ2-3, with 8 bases lining up with TRBD2. The CDR3 coding sequence is TGCGCCTCCACGGAGCGGGGGACCTACACAGATACGCAGTATTTT. It translates to CASTERGTYTDTQYF.